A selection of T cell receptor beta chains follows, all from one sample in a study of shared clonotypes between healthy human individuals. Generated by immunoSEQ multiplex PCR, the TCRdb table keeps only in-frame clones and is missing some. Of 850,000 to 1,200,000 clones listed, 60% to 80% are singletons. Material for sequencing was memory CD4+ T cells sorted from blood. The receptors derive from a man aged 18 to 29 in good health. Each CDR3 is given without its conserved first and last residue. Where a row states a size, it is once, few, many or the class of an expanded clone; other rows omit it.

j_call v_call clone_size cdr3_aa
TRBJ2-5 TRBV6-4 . ASSDSAGGKETQY
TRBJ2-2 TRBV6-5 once ASSPGTVNTGELF
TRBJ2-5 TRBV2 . ASSVGRRETQY
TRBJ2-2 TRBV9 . ASSAVGQLYTGELF
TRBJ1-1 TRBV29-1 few SVGGQILNTEAF
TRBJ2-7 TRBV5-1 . ASSKTGVYEQY
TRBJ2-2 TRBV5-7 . APTTFSTGELF
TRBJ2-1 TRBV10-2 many ASRAAGEYSYNEQF
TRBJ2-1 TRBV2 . ASSEEGAYNEQF
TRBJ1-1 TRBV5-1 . ASSLVQGMTEAF
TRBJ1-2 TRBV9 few ASSVTGGYT
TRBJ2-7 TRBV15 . ATSRDVLGTSLQY
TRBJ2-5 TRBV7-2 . ASSARQGLETQY
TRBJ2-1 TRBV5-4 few ASSFFGYNEQF
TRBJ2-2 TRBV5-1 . ASSTRASGGAGGELF
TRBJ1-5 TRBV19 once ASSRDRVDQPQH
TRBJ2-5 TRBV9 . ASSGTGGGETQY
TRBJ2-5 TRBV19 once ASSDTGQGRGETQY
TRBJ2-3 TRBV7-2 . ASSFFPPGQGADTQY
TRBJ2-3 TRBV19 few ASKEQGSTDTQY
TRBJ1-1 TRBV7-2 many ASSTVRRKAF
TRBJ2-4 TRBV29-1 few SVQGSGNIQY
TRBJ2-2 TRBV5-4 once ASSPTGGDGNGELF
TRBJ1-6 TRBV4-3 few ASSQRQLNSPLH
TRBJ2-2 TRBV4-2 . ASSLQGPMQELF
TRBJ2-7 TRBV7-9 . ASSNLGEQY
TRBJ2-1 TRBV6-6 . ASSRDGSYNEQF
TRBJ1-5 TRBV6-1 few ASTLPYQPQH
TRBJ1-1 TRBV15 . ATTPRGAVSEAF
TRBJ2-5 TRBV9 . ASSHREETQY
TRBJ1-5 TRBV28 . AGPPGKLGHQPQH
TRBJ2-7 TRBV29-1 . SVARDRGGYEQY
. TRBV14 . ASSQLAGIPYEQY
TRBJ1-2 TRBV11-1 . ASSPANYGYT
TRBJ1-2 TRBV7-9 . ASSLMEQSGYT
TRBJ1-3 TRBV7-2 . ASSSDRAGGNTIY
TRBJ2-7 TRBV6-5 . ASQTSTTYEQY
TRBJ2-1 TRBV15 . ATSRPTGRQF
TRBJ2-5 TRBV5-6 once ASSLGMSGETQY
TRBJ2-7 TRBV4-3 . ASSQSSSGSKYEQY
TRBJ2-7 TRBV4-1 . ASSHLPRDEQY
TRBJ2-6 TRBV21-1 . ASSGHSTGANVLT
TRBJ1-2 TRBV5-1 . ASSLEGQTGYT
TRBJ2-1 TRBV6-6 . ASRGLTGTGYNEQF
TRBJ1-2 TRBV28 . ASQTGGRVLT
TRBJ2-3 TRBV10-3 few AIRELADTDTQY
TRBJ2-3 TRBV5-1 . ASSLSGSGDTQY
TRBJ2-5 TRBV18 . ASSPGGGETQY
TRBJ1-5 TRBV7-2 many ASSSHSGDNQPQH
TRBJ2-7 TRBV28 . ASSYRGPTYEQY
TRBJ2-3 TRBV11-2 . ASSESIHTLDTQY
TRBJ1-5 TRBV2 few ASSRGRGNNQPQH
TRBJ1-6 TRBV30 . AWSLQGSPLH
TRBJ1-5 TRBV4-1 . ASSQENVNQPQH
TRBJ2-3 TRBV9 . ASSVAASGGFTQY
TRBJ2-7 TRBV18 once ASSPRQGGDEQY
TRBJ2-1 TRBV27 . ASSSGQGQGRVNEQF
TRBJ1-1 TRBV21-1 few ASSKEAVRDGAF
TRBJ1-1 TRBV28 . ASSTRQGSTEAF